This TCR beta chain comes out of a study of blood T cell repertoires in COVID-19. Overall study context: Sites in the United States, Italy and Spain provided acute and convalescent COVID-19 samples. T cells, B-cell-depleted T cells, or PBMCs provided the cDNA or gDNA that served as material.

The germline gives CDR1 SGHRS, CDR2 YFSETQ. V shed 4 bases and J shed 5 bases, with 18 bases lying between them. This CDR3 region has 15 residues. Original processing notes: From reference gene primer amplification, estimates of nucleated cell counts were derived. Using immunoSEQ multiplex PCR, the repertoire was profiled, and TCRdb retains in-frame clones only, with some absent. The V and J calls and the clone size are those of that table, but D and trimming were determined from the DNA. The sample contains about 81,000 clones, roughly 96% of which appear only once. Material: peripheral blood. The chain combines TRBV5-1 with TRBJ1-1, with D possibly being TRBD1 (6 bases). The clonotype originates from a human donor with active COVID-19. The donor label of this sample is uncertain. The CDR3 nucleotides are TGCGCCAGCAGCCCATCGGACAGTATTAGAACTGAAGCTTTCTTT. This gives the protein CASSPSDSIRTEAFF.